The 19 T cell receptor beta chains reported below all come from one sample, sequenced in a study of OX40 agonist ivuxolimab in advanced cancers. Profiled with immunoSEQ multiplex PCR; TCRdb holds only in-frame clones, not every one. The sample records about 80,000 clones, 92% being singletons. Sequenced material: CD4+ or CD8+ T cells sorted from blood, taken in a trial of the OX40 agonist ivuxolimab. The receptors were sampled from an adult with an advanced solid tumor such as melanoma, head and neck, liver or kidney cancer.

J is TRBJ2-7 and V is TRBV9; 14 bases line up with TRBD2. This CDR3 is built from 13 residues. Germline trimming cut 4 bases from V and 9 bases from J; bases unmatched to any gene: 3. Germline assignment: CDR1 SGDLS and CDR2 YYNGEE. In nucleotides, the CDR3 is TGTGCCAGCAGCTCCGGGACTAGCGGGGGGCAGTACTTC. Residues: CASSSGTSGGQYF.

This chain links TRBV11-2 with TRBJ2-5; the match to TRBD2 covers 9 bases. Trimming removed 7 bases from V and 4 bases from J; junction bases left unmatched: 4. The CDR3 length is 13 residues. In germline, CDR1 is SGHAT, CDR2 FQNNGV. The CDR3 region is CASIAGVGETQYF. Here the CDR3 DNA reads TGTGCCAGCATAGCGGGGGTGGGAGAGACCCAGTACTTC.

V usage is TRBV7-4 and J usage is TRBJ2-1, with a weak D call TRBD2 (6 bases). Germline CDR1 reads SGHVT; CDR2 reads SQSDAQ. Deletions cut 5 bases from V and 3 bases from J, with 17 bases between. CDR3 size: 16 residues. This CDR3 is CASSAPRTTLYNEQFF. The CDR3 DNA sequence: TGTGCCAGCAGCGCACCCAGGACTACCCTCTACAATGAGCAGTTCTTC.

Judged by abundance, this clone is large. The CDR3 DNA reads TGTGCCAGCAGCCCCAGTTCGGGGGGATCTACCTCCTACGAGCAGTACTTC. This encodes CASSPSSGGSTSYEQYF. The chain is built from TRBV7-9 and TRBJ2-7; 7 bases fit TRBD2. The CDR3 is 17 residues long. Per germline, CDR1 SEHNR and CDR2 FQNEAQ (reference sequence). Trimming at V came to 5 bases and at J to 0 bases, leaving 13 bases not matched to a gene. Full variable domain (remainder filled in from reference TRBV7-9 and TRBJ2-7): DTGVSQNPRHKITKRGQNVTFRCDPISEHNRLYWYRQTLGQGPEFLTYFQNEAQLEKSRLLSDRFSAERPKGSFSTLEIQRTEQGDSAMYLCASSPSSGGSTSYEQYFGPGTRLTVT.

V usage is TRBV6-6 and J usage is TRBJ2-3, with TRBD2 as a possible D gene (7 bases). The CDR3 length is 16 residues. Trimming pared 6 bases from V and 1 base from J, leaving 17 bases between. Looked up from germline, CDR1 is MNHNY and CDR2 is SVGAGI (reference sequence). The DNA of the CDR3 is TGTGCCAGCAGCGCCCTGGGGGGGGCCGGCACAGATACGCAGTATTTT. Translation: CASSALGGAGTDTQYF.

The V and J genes are TRBV28 and TRBJ1-6; D gene ambiguous. V lost 3 bases to trimming and J lost 8 bases, with 17 bases between them. CDR3 size: 16 residues. Germline CDR1 and CDR2: MDHEN and SYDVKM. The CDR3 here is CASSLTRLISDSPLHF. The CDR3 bases are TGTGCCAGCAGTTTGACACGGTTAATTTCGGATTCACCCCTCCACTTT. The full variable domain, completed using reference TRBV28 and TRBJ1-6, is DVKVTQSSRYLVKRTGEKVFLECVQDMDHENMFWYRQDPGLGLRLIYFSYDVKMKEKGDIPEGYSVSREKKERFSLILESASTNQTSMYLCASSLTRLISDSPLHFGNGTRLTVT.

The chain couples TRBV4-3 to TRBJ2-5, with TRBD1 matching 8 bases. From germline, CDR1 is LGHNA and CDR2 YSLEER. The CDR3 covers 15 residues. V shed 0 bases and J 4 bases; nucleotides not matched to a gene: 4. The chain's CDR3 is CASSQETGVRETQYF. CDR3 in DNA: TGCGCCAGCAGCCAAGAGACAGGGGTCAGAGAGACCCAGTACTTC.

The chain carries TRBV10-3 and TRBJ1-2; 7 bases align to TRBD1. The CDR3 is made up of 14 amino acids. From germline, CDR1 is ENHRY and CDR2 SYGVKD. V shed 7 bases and J 3 bases; nucleotides not matched to a gene: 8. In DNA form, the CDR3 reads TGTGCCATCAACCAAGGGGGCACGGACTATGGCTACACCTTC. Its translation is CAINQGGTDYGYTF.

The CDR3 here is CASIKGGSEGTNEKLFF. In nucleotides, the CDR3 is TGTGCCAGCATCAAAGGAGGCTCGGAAGGAACTAATGAAAAACTGTTTTTT. The chain uses TRBV5-8 and TRBJ1-4; D is unresolved. The germline gives CDR1 SGHTS, CDR2 YDEGEE. V dropped 6 bases and J dropped 1 base, with 19 bases sitting between them. The CDR3 spans 17 residues.

The rearrangement links TRBV27 to TRBJ1-4; perhaps TRBD1 as D (5 bases). Trimming shortened V by 5 bases and J by 5 bases, and 18 bases separated the two germline ends. The CDR3 loop spans 16 amino acids. Per germline, CDR1 MNHEY and CDR2 SMNVEV (reference sequence). The CDR3 DNA is TGTGCCAGCAGTCTGCAATACCTGGGACGAAATGAAAAACTGTTTTTT. Translation gives CASSLQYLGRNEKLFF.

The chain employs TRBV15 and TRBJ2-5, with TRBD2 matching 7 bases. CDR1 LNHNV and CDR2 YYDKDF come from the germline V gene (reference sequence). V gave up 1 base and J gave up 3 bases; unmatched junction bases: 8. The CDR3 sequence is 16 residues long. CDR3 sequence (DNA): TGTGCCACCAGCAGAGGCCGGCTAGCGGAAAAAGAGACCCAGTACTTC. Translated, it gives CATSRGRLAEKETQYF.

The chain couples TRBV25-1 to TRBJ1-1; D gene ambiguous. From germline, CDR1 is MGHDK and CDR2 SYGVNS. V was pared by 3 bases and J by 1 base, with 6 bases between. This CDR3 is 13 amino acids long. The CDR3 region has the DNA TGTGCCAGCAGTGACGCGTGGAACACTGAAGCTTTCTTT. This gives the protein CASSDAWNTEAFF.

This chain links TRBV9 with TRBJ2-7, with D uncertain. The CDR3 has 14 residues. CDR1 is SGDLS, CDR2 YYNGEE, per germline. Trimming cost V 0 bases and J 0 bases, with 7 bases left between them. The CDR3 DNA is TGTGCCAGCAGCGTAGAGGCAGCCTCCTACGAGCAGTACTTC. Its protein product is CASSVEAASYEQYF.

This clone was observed once. V usage is TRBV7-2 and J usage is TRBJ2-1; TRBD1 or TRBD2 may be the D gene (5 bases each). Looked up from germline, CDR1 is SGHTA and CDR2 is FQGNSA. Trimming removed 5 bases from V and 10 bases from J, with 21 bases in between. This CDR3 spans 15 amino acids. CDR3 sequence reads: CASSIGAVLRGEQFF. The CDR3 nucleotides read TGTGCCAGCAGCATCGGGGCCGTATTACGTGGAGAGCAGTTCTTC.

The chain links TRBV5-5 to TRBJ1-5, with D uncertain. Germline V gene sequence: CDR1 SGHKS, CDR2 YYEKEE (reference sequence). This CDR3 has 15 residues. Deletions cut 1 base from V and 0 bases from J, with 8 bases between. The CDR3 here is CASSLWGNSNQPQHF. The CDR3 nucleotides read TGTGCCAGCAGCTTGTGGGGAAATAGCAATCAGCCCCAGCATTTT.

This chain uses TRBV27 with TRBJ2-7; D is undetermined. V lost 5 bases and J lost 6, with 17 bases in between. Germline lookup yields CDR1 MNHEY and CDR2 SMNVEV (reference sequence). CDR3 size: 14 residues. The CDR3: CASSPIASFGEQYF. In DNA form, the CDR3 reads TGTGCCAGCAGTCCAATTGCAAGCTTTGGCGAGCAGTACTTC.

V is TRBV30 and J is TRBJ1-6; 11 nucleotides match TRBD1. Germline CDR1 reads GTSNPN; CDR2 reads SVGIG (reference sequence). V shed 2 bases and J 9 bases; nucleotides not matched to a gene: 3. The CDR3 sequence is 14 residues long. The CDR3 sequence: CAWSPGTGGSPLHF. Written as DNA, the CDR3 is TGTGCCTGGAGTCCCGGGACAGGGGGTTCACCCCTCCACTTT.

This chain links TRBV16 with TRBJ1-2; D possibly corresponds to TRBD1 (5 bases). From germline, CDR1 is KGHSY and CDR2 FQNENV. The CDR3 runs to 14 residues. The V and J ends lost 4 bases and 8 bases respectively, with 17 bases between them. This CDR3 is CASSPLGQGSGYTF. CDR3 DNA sequence: TGTGCCAGCAGCCCTCTCGGGCAGGGCTCGGGCTACACCTTC.

V is TRBV20-1 and J is TRBJ2-1; TRBD1 or TRBD2 may be the D gene (5 bases each). Trimming shortened V by 3 bases and J by 14 bases, and 5 bases separated the two germline ends. The germline V gene has CDR1 DFQATT and CDR2 SNEGSKA (reference sequence). This CDR3 spans 8 amino acids. The CDR3 DNA is TGCAGTGCTAGGGGGGAGTTCTTC. This encodes CSARGEFF.